This TCR beta chain was captured by sequencing in a study of T-cell reconstitution after alpha-beta-depleted transplantation in children. Study-level points and caveats: Fresh T-cell production supplied most of the T-cell counts and diversity seen one year after transplant. Some patients' high day-60 TCRbeta diversity was attributed to recipient cells surviving conditioning. Roughly two months post-transplant, alpha-beta T cells reportedly originated from several hundred graft clones that had expanded.

To note about this clonotype: The antigen remains unidentified.

Researchers prepared the TCRbeta library using unique molecular identifiers, the study reports. TCRdb processed the PCR reads anew with MiXCR; each CDR3 protein has one entry. The sample lists approximately 45,000 distinct CDR3 sequences, 40% to 65% occurring once. CDR3 length equals 15 residues. The V and J ends lost 1 base and 3 bases respectively, with 10 bases between them. Germline CDR1 is SEHNR and CDR2 is FQNEAQ (reference sequence). The chain joins TRBV7-9 to TRBJ2-1; weak D call: TRBD1 (7 bases). The starting material was peripheral blood, obtained before TCRalphabeta/CD19-depleted stem cell transplant. The sequence was collected from a boy younger than two with SCID, due to receive a stem cell transplant. CDR3 sequence: CASSLVQGGYNEQFF. As DNA, the CDR3 is TGTGCCAGCAGCTTAGTGCAGGGGGGCTACAATGAGCAGTTCTTC. Full variable domain (rest looked up from reference TRBV7-9 and TRBJ2-1): DTGVSQNPRHKITKRGQNVTFRCDPISEHNRLYWYRQTLGQGPEFLTYFQNEAQLEKSRLLSDRFSAERPKGSFSTLEIQRTEQGDSAMYLCASSLVQGGYNEQFFGPGTRLTVL.